These T cell receptor beta chains were read from a single sample in a study of CD8+CD57+ T cells in acquired aplastic anemia. TCRdb analysed the reads with MiXCR anew, one entry per CDR3 protein. The sample lists 150,000 to 170,000 distinct CDR3 sequences, about 48% seen once, with approximately 12% in the top ten. Input material: sorted CD4+, CD8+, or CD8+CD57+ T cells (not recorded which) from PBMCs. Receptors were obtained from a human donor with aplastic anemia. Both conserved end residues are trimmed from each CDR3. Fields, in order: V gene, J gene, CDR3 protein.

TRBV6-1	TRBJ1-5	ASGFNQPQH
TRBV7-9	TRBJ1-2	ASSSGDNPSYGYT
TRBV7-9	TRBJ2-3	ASSSGGSDTQY
TRBV9	TRBJ1-4	ASSPNRGAFEKLF
TRBV10-3	TRBJ2-2	AISEPRDFLNTGELF
TRBV19	TRBJ1-6	ASSIYSSYNSPLH
TRBV4-2	TRBJ2-1	ASSQGDVAYNEQF
TRBV24-1	TRBJ1-1	ATSDPNRGGTEAF
TRBV13	TRBJ2-3	ASSLKVGASTDTQY
TRBV9	TRBJ1-6	ASSVDRGGDSPLH
TRBV6-1	TRBJ1-2	ASTEGQGAGRYGYT
TRBV4-3	TRBJ2-3	ASSQFTSGGSFNTDTQY
TRBV7-8	TRBJ2-6	ASSTGGGGANVLT
TRBV12-3/TRBV12-4	TRBJ2-3	ASSFPSGGGTDTQY
TRBV2	TRBJ1-1	AGGQGLNTEAF
TRBV3-1	TRBJ2-1	ASSQGYRTVGRNEQF
TRBV20-1	TRBJ2-1	SARDKNPSGPVDNEQF
TRBV27	TRBJ1-2	ASSLSGAGGYT
TRBV11-2	TRBJ2-1	ASSHRTSGGAYEQF
TRBV10-1	TRBJ2-3	ASSALGAGGTDTQY
TRBV10-3	TRBJ2-3	AISESKSVAVRGTDTQY
TRBV12-3/TRBV12-4	TRBJ2-3	ASSPGLAGGADTQY
TRBV20-1	TRBJ2-3	SATSGREDTQY
TRBV24-1	TRBJ1-2	ATSQGVGFDGYT
TRBV7-2	TRBJ1-1	ASSLVGQQNTEAF
TRBV11-2	TRBJ2-3	ASSAGPTSGTYTDTQY
TRBV20-1	TRBJ2-7	SASGQSLVYEQY
TRBV10-2	TRBJ1-1	ASSESGRGWTEAF
TRBV10-3	TRBJ1-6	ATHREGGNSPLH
TRBV29-1	TRBJ2-3	SAGGRDTQY
TRBV5-6	TRBJ2-7	ASSLAGGVRRNEQY
TRBV4-1	TRBJ2-5	ASSQERGGQEAQY
TRBV20-1	TRBJ1-1	SASGDRVEAF
TRBV5-4	TRBJ2-3	ASSLGTSLIGDTQY
TRBV7-8	TRBJ1-6	ASSPLRGLNSPLH
TRBV2	TRBJ1-5	ASSRGREWSNQPQH
TRBV7-8	TRBJ2-7	ASSFKVSGSLEQY
TRBV2	TRBJ2-7	ASSAVFYEQY
TRBV7-2	TRBJ2-5	ATKETQY
TRBV2	TRBJ2-3	ASKGRGESTDTQY
TRBV24-1	TRBJ1-6	ATSSPGGSPLH
TRBV6-5	TRBJ2-7	ASSYDRRSFHEQY
TRBV29-1	TRBJ1-2	SVEQGEAYGYT
TRBV6-1	TRBJ2-3	ASSAGGASDTQY
TRBV9	TRBJ1-1	ASSVGQGARVAF
TRBV7-9	TRBJ2-1	ASSFGRSSYNEQF
TRBV3-1	TRBJ1-2	ASSQDKGGRGNGYT
TRBV7-2	TRBJ2-7	ASTPDSLDEQY
TRBV18	TRBJ2-3	ASSPPSLRRTDTQY
TRBV2	TRBJ2-3	ASGPGPQGTQY
TRBV6-1	TRBJ1-2	ATGTGYGYT
TRBV2	TRBJ1-1	ASSEAGRTF
TRBV19	TRBJ1-1	ASMIERSTEAF
TRBV20-1	TRBJ1-6	SASEDAKHTSPLH